These 10 T cell receptor beta chains share one sample of origin, sequenced in a study of control samples from healthy donors and cancer patients. Some clones are missing from TCRdb's copy, which holds only in-frame ones; the method was immunoSEQ multiplex PCR. The repertoire includes roughly 88,000 clones, approximately 93% of them detected once, and 8% sits in the top ten. The sequencing sample was made of blood. The receptor source for this set is a young man in good health.

The genes are TRBV7-9 and TRBJ1-2, with 9 bases identical to TRBD1. CDR3 length: 15 residues. With V trimmed by 4 bases and J by 3 bases, 6 bases remained unmatched. Germline lookup yields CDR1 SEHNR and CDR2 FQNEAQ (reference sequence). The CDR3: CASSSRDRVDYGYTF. The CDR3 DNA reads as TGTGCCAGCAGCTCCCGGGACAGGGTGGACTATGGCTACACCTTC.

The V and J genes are TRBV15 and TRBJ2-4; D might be TRBD2 (5 bases). Germline CDR1 and CDR2: LNHNV and YYDKDF (reference sequence). This CDR3 is built from 15 residues. V was cut by 6 bases and J by 1 base, with 13 bases left in between. CDR3 loop: CATSGPGMAKNIQYF. The CDR3 DNA sequence: TGTGCCACCAGTGGTCCCGGGATGGCCAAAAACATTCAGTACTTC.

The chain combines TRBV4-1 with TRBJ2-7; D is uncertain. The germline V and J ends were trimmed by 4 bases and 6 bases, with 16 bases remaining between them. Germline-derived CDR1 and CDR2 are MGHRA and YSYEKL. This CDR3 contains 14 residues. This CDR3 reads CASSRGHTGSEQYF. CDR3 nucleotide sequence: TGCGCCAGCAGCCGGGGTCACACGGGCTCCGAGCAGTACTTC.

This sequence joins TRBV11-2 and TRBJ1-1, with D possibly being TRBD1 (5 bases). V was trimmed by 1 base and J by 5 bases, leaving 11 bases between them. Per the germline V gene, CDR1 is SGHAT and CDR2 is FQNNGV. The length of the CDR3 is 14 residues. The chain's CDR3 is CASSLGRGGTEAFF. For the CDR3, the DNA is TGTGCCAGCAGCTTAGGTAGGGGTGGGACTGAAGCTTTCTTT.

This clone has just one count. This chain uses TRBV14 with TRBJ2-1, with 8 bases aligning to TRBD1. The germline CDR1 and CDR2 sequences are SGHDN and FVKESK. Unmatched junction bases numbered 12, after V lost 4 bases and J lost 10 bases. CDR3 length: 15 residues. The CDR3 loop is CASSPWTGFGTEQFF. CDR3 sequence (DNA): TGTGCCAGCAGCCCGTGGACAGGGTTCGGTACGGAGCAGTTCTTC. Together with reference TRBV14 and TRBJ2-1, the CDR3 gives the full variable domain: EAGVTQFPSHSVIEKGQTVTLRCDPISGHDNLYWYRRVMGKEIKFLLHFVKESKQDESGMPNNRFLAERTGGTYSTLKVQPAELEDSGVYFCASSPWTGFGTEQFFGPGTRLTVL.

The J gene is TRBJ1-3, the V gene TRBV28, with D uncertain. Germline assignment: CDR1 MDHEN and CDR2 SYDVKM. CDR3 length: 14 residues. V lost 2 bases and J lost 1, with 6 bases in between. The CDR3 protein is CASSLPLSGNTIYF. The CDR3 coding sequence is TGTGCCAGCAGTTTACCACTATCTGGAAACACCATATATTTT.

V and J are TRBV14 and TRBJ1-5; the D is unclear. Germline values: CDR1 SGHDN, CDR2 FVKESK. With 6 bases removed from V and 7 bases from J, the gap between germline ends came to 13 bases. The CDR3 is 13 residues long. CDR3 DNA sequence: TGTGCCAGCAGTCACTCCGAGAGGCAGCCCCAGCATTTT. Its translation is CASSHSERQPQHF.

A word on this clone: A read error may produce the germline difference seen at one junction end. The rearrangement links TRBV4-1 to TRBJ1-2; D gene ambiguous. This CDR3 is 15 amino acids long. The germline V gene encodes CDR1 MGHRA and CDR2 YSYEKL. The CDR3 coding sequence is TGCGCCAGCAGCAAAGAACAGCGTTCTAACTATGGCTACACCTTC. It is translated as CASSKEQRSNYGYTF.

The chain uses TRBV7-2 and TRBJ1-4, with D unresolved. V was cut by 1 base and J by 4 bases, with 10 bases left in between. CDR1 and CDR2 (germline): SGHTA, FQGNSA. The CDR3 loop spans 15 amino acids. CDR3 DNA: TGTGCCAGCAGCTTAGGACTGGCTCGTAATGAAAAACTGTTTTTT. Translated, it gives CASSLGLARNEKLFF.

The V and J genes are TRBV27 and TRBJ1-2; tentatively, D is TRBD1 (5 bases). Germline values: CDR1 MNHEY, CDR2 SMNVEV (reference sequence). CDR3 length equals 15 residues. V shed 0 bases and J shed 2 bases, with 10 bases lying between them. The CDR3 region has the DNA TGTGCCAGCAGTTTATCTTCAGGGAGGAACTATGGCTACACCTTC. Protein sequence: CASSLSSGRNYGYTF.